The clone carrying this TCR beta chain was counted ten times or more. Its antigen is not identified. This sample is part of a study of CD8 T cells in ankylosing spondylitis. Study-wide points: Made up of under 10 highly homologous variants, a TCR beta motif appeared characteristic of ankylosing spondylitis blood. Disease-linked clones proved CD8+ and comparatively uncommon in peripheral blood. A number of the motif variants had already been described in reactive arthritis synovial fluid and blood.

5'-RACE, quantitative and with molecular barcodes, yielded the TCR beta libraries. MiXCR, applied by TCRdb to the 5' RACE reads, yields one record per CDR3 protein. The data show 300,000 to 350,000 distinct CDR3 sequences, under 25% seen once. J gave up 4 bases and V 8 bases, and 2 bases lay outside the gene matches. Per the germline V gene, CDR1 is DFQATT and CDR2 is SNEGSKA (reference sequence). The CDR3 is made up of 12 amino acids. This rearrangement joins TRBV20-1 to TRBJ2-3; 11 bases are shared with TRBD2. This TCR derives from a female donor with ankylosing spondylitis or in good health (not recorded which). Sequencing was carried out using blood, either unsorted or a sorted T cell fraction (not recorded which). CDR3 coding DNA: TGCAGTCCGGGACTAGCGGCAGATACGCAGTATTTT. Translation: CSPGLAADTQYF.